This T cell receptor beta chain was sequenced during a study of response to subunit inactivated influenza vaccine (dated by TCRdb to the late 2010s). For context, the study as a whole: Deep quantitative T cell receptor repertoire profiling was used in the study to track responses to a trivalent subunit inactivated influenza vaccine.

Concerning this clonotype itself: Its cognate antigen has yet to be identified. No clone much larger than this one lies a single base away; base qualities are absent.

V gives up 0 bases and J gives up 5 bases, and the segment between their germline ends measures 13 bases. From the germline V gene (reference sequence), CDR1 is LGHDT and CDR2 is YNNKEL. From its cysteine to its phenylalanine, the CDR3 spans 15 amino acids. Just CDR3 DNA is preserved here, 45 bases in frame from base 1. Summary of the overall study and its limitations: The authors suggested that each seasonal influenza vaccination may recruit only a limited number of new T cells.

Receptors were amplified or captured by RT-PCR. The listed sequencing device is Illumina HiSeq 2500. TCRdb trimmed public reads at Q25 via fastp, called clones via MiXCR and kept in-frame beta chains. Duplicate CDR3 protein sequences are folded into a single record with the most common DNA and genes. In all, the sample holds around 600,000 distinct CDR3 sequences, and around 11% of those were seen once. Jointly, the top ten make up approximately 10% of the sample. This sample was shared with a second study, whose subject was T cells expressing NK-cell markers. The second study, in turn, reports: 5'RACE template switching, by which a universal primer site and unique molecular identifiers were added, was used to make TCR beta cDNA libraries. Three sorted T-cell subsets (CD3+CD56+NKG2C+, CD3+CD56+NKG2C- and CD3+CD56-NKG2C+) from fewer than 10 donors had their TCR beta-chain repertoires profiled. Of the eight sequenced donors, seven were found to be HCMV-seropositive and one was found to be HCMV-seronegative. To restrict sorting to alphabetaTCR-expressing T cells, an anti-gammadeltaTCR antibody was added in several experiments. For more than 5 donors, the dominant CD3+CD56+NKG2C+ clonotypes were among the top 10 CD8+ clonotypes and accounted for about 1.0-8% of CD8+ T cells. Those dominant clonotypes were again the most abundant among CD3+CD56-NKG2C+ cells in several donors, at roughly 25-65%. Whether the expanded NKG2C-expressing T cell clones were specific for HCMV antigens was left unclear. The study sequenced eight donors, all healthy volunteers chosen at random: three men and five women. A commercial ELISA kit detecting HCMV-specific IgG in serum was used to determine HCMV serostatus. Peripheral blood mononuclear cells were isolated from blood by Ficoll density gradient centrifugation. For several donors, bulk peripheral blood T-cell repertoires were additionally sequenced from unsorted PBMC. cDNA synthesis was primed from the TCR beta constant segment and was followed by two successive PCR amplification steps. Libraries were sequenced as 2 x 150 bp reads on Illumina HiSeq 2000/2500, MiSeq or NextSeq. MIGEC handled demultiplexing of the reads and grouping by UMI, while MiTCR was used to assemble and quantify clonotypes. To exclude erroneous sequences, any TCR cDNA sequence not supported by at least two reads was discarded. Downstream repertoire analysis used the tcR package, and clonotypes were matched across fractions by CDR3 nucleotide sequence plus V segment. Antigen specificity was annotated against VDJdb with VDJmatch, allowing one amino acid substitution in CDR3.

The chain is made from TRBV3-1 and TRBJ1-1; TRBD1 is a weak D gene call, 5 bases matching. This sequence originates from a man aged 45-65 years who received an inactivated influenza vaccine. Donor details come from another sample of the same person, matched by shared clones. Sequencing was performed on PBMCs from blood, taken on the day of vaccination. The nucleotide sequence is TGTGCCAGCAGCCAAGACAGGGTGTCGATAACTGAAGCTTTCTTT. This yields the protein CASSQDRVSITEAFF.